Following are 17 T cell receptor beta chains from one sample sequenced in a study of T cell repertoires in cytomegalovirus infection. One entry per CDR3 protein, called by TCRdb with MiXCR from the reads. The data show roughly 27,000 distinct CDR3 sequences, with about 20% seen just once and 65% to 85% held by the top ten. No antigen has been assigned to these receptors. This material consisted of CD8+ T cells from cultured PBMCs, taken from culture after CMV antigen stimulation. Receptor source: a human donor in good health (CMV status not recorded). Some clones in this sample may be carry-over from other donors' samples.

CDR3: CASSLYPSVDEQYF. Here the CDR3 DNA reads TGTGCCAGCAGCTTATACCCTAGCGTGGACGAGCAGTACTTC. V gene TRBV5-5 combines with J gene TRBJ2-7, with D tentatively TRBD2 (6 bases). V gave up 2 bases and J gave up 5 bases, with 14 bases separating them. This CDR3 is built from 14 residues. CDR1 SGHKS and CDR2 YYEKEE come from the germline V gene (reference sequence).

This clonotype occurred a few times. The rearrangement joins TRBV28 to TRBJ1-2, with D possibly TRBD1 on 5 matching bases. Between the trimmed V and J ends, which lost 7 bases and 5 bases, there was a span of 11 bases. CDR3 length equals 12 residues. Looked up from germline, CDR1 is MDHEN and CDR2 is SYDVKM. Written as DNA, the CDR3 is TGTGCCAGCAAGCAGGGCCCATATGGCTACACCTTC. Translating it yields CASKQGPYGYTF.

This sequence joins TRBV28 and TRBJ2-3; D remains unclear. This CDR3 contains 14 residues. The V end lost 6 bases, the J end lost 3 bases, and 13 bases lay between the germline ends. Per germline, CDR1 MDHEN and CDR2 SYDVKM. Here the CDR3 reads CASSPVSETDTQYF. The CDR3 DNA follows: TGTGCCAGCAGCCCGGTTTCCGAGACAGATACGCAGTATTTT.

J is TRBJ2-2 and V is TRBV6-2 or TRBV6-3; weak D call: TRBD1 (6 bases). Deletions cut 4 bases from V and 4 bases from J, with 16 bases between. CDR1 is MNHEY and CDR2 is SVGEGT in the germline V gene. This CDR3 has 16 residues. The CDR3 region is CASSFYRAYGTGELFF. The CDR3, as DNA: TGTGCCAGCAGTTTCTACAGGGCCTACGGCACCGGGGAGCTGTTTTTT.

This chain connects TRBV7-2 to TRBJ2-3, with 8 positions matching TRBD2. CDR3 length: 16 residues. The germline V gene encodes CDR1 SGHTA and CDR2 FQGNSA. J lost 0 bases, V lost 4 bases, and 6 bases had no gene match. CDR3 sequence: CASSWREETSTDTQYF. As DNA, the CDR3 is TGTGCCAGCAGCTGGCGGGAGGAAACTAGCACAGATACGCAGTATTTT.

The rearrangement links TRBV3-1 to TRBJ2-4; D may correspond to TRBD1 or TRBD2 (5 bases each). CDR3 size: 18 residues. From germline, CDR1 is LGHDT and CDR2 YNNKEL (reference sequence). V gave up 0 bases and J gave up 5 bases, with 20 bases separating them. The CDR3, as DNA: TGTGCCAGCAGCCAAGAGAAGGGGTTTTGGCGGCGGGAAAACATTCAGTACTTC. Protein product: CASSQEKGFWRRENIQYF.

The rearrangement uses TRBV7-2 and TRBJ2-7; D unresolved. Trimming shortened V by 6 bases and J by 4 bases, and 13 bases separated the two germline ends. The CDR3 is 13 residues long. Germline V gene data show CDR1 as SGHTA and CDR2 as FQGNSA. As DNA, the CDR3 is TGTGCCAGCAGTTTTGCCTCACTTTACGAGCAGTACTTC. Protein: CASSFASLYEQYF.

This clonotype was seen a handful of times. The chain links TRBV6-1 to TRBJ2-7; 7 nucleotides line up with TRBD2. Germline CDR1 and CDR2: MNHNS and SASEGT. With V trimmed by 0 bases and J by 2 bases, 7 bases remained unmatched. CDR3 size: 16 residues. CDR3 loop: CASSEAGEGAAYEQYF. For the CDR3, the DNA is TGTGCCAGCAGTGAAGCGGGGGAGGGAGCGGCCTACGAGCAGTACTTC.

CDR3 amino acids: CASSQGGINEQFF. Here the CDR3 DNA reads TGTGCCAGCAGTCAGGGCGGGATCAATGAGCAGTTCTTC. This chain joins TRBV2 and TRBJ2-1, with D perhaps TRBD2 (6 bases). Germline assignment: CDR1 SNHLY and CDR2 FYNNEI. V lost 5 bases to trimming and J lost 6 bases, with 11 bases between them. This CDR3 spans 13 amino acids.

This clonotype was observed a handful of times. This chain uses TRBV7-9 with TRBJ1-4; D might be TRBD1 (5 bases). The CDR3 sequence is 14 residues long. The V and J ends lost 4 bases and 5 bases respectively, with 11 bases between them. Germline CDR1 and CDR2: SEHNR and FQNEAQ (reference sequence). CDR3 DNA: TGTGCCAGCAGCTCAACACGGGGGAATGAAAAACTGTTTTTT. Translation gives CASSSTRGNEKLFF.

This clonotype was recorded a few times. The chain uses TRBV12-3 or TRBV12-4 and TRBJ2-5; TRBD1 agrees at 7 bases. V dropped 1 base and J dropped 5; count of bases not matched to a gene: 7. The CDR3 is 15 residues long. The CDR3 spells CASSLGGRGRETQYF. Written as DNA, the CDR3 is TGTGCCAGCAGTTTAGGCGGTAGGGGGCGTGAGACCCAGTACTTC.

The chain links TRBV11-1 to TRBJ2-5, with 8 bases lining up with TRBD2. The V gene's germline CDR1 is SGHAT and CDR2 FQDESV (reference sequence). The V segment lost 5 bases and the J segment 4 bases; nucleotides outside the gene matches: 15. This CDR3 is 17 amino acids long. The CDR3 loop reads CASSPHPNGRAPETQYF. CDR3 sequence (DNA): TGTGCCAGCAGCCCCCACCCCAACGGGAGGGCCCCAGAGACCCAGTACTTC.

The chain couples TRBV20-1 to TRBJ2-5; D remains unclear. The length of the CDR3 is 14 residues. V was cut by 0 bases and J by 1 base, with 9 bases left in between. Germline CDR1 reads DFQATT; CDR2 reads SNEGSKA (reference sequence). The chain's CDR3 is CSARDWSGQETQYF. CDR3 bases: TGCAGTGCTAGAGATTGGTCAGGCCAAGAGACCCAGTACTTC.

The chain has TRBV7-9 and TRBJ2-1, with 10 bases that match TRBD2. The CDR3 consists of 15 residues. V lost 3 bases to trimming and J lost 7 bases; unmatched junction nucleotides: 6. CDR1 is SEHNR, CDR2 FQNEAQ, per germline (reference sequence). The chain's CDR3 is CASSFVLAGDNEQFF. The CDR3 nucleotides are TGTGCCAGCAGCTTTGTTCTAGCGGGAGATAATGAGCAGTTCTTC. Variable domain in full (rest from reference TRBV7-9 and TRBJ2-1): DTGVSQNPRHKITKRGQNVTFRCDPISEHNRLYWYRQTLGQGPEFLTYFQNEAQLEKSRLLSDRFSAERPKGSFSTLEIQRTEQGDSAMYLCASSFVLAGDNEQFFGPGTRLTVL.

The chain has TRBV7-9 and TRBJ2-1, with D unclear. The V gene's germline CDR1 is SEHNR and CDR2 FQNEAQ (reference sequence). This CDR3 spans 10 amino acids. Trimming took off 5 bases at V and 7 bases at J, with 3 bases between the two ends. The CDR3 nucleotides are TGTGCCAGCAGCCGAAATGAGCAGTTCTTC. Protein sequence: CASSRNEQFF.

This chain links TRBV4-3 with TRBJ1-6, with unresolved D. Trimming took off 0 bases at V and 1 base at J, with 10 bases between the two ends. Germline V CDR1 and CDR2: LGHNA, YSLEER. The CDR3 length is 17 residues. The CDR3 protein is CASSQEGVTSYNSPLHF. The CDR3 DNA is TGCGCCAGCAGCCAAGAGGGAGTAACGTCCTATAATTCACCCCTCCACTTT.

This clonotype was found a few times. CDR3 protein: CASSLGPSVTGELFF. CDR3 DNA sequence: TGTGCCAGCAGCTTAGGTCCTAGCGTCACCGGGGAGCTGTTTTTT. The rearrangement uses TRBV7-2 and TRBJ2-2; tentative D call: TRBD2 (6 bases). Germline V gene lookup returns CDR1 SGHTA and CDR2 FQGNSA. This CDR3 has 15 amino acids. Trimming cost V 1 base and J 4 bases, with 10 bases left between them.